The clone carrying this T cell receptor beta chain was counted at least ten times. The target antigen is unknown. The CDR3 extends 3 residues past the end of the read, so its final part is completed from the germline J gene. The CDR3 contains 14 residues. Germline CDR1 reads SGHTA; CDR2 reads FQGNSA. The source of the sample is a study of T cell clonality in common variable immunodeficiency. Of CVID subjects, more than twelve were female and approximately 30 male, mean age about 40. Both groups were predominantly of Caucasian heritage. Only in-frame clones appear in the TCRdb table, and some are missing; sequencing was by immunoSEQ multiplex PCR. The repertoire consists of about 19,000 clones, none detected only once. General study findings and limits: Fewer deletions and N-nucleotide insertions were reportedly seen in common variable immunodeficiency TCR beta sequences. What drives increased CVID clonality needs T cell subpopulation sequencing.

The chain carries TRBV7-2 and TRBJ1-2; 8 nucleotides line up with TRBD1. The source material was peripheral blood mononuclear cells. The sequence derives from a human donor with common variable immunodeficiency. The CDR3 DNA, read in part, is TGTGCCAGCAGCTTAGCACCAGGGGGCAGGGGC. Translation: CASSLAPGGRG. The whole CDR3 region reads CASSLAPGGRGYTF.